This T cell receptor (beta chain) came from a study of T cells in localized non-small cell lung cancer. This CDR3 region has 16 residues. The germline CDR1 and CDR2 sequences are SGHRS and YFSETQ. V was pared by 4 bases and J by 5 bases, with 21 bases between. Libraries were prepared by immunoSEQ multiplex PCR; TCRdb keeps only in-frame clonotypes and omits some of them. The table records 100,000 to 150,000 clones, 89% of them present only once. The sequenced sample was peripheral blood, obtained before any cancer treatment. The chain recombines TRBV5-1 with TRBJ2-5; possibly TRBD2 for D (5 bases). The origin of this receptor is a female donor at least 60 years old with stage I lung adenocarcinoma. CDR3 nucleotide sequence: TGCGCCAGCAGCCTTGGAGGTTCCAGGAGGCGGGAGACCCAGTACTTC. This codes for CASSLGGSRRRETQYF.